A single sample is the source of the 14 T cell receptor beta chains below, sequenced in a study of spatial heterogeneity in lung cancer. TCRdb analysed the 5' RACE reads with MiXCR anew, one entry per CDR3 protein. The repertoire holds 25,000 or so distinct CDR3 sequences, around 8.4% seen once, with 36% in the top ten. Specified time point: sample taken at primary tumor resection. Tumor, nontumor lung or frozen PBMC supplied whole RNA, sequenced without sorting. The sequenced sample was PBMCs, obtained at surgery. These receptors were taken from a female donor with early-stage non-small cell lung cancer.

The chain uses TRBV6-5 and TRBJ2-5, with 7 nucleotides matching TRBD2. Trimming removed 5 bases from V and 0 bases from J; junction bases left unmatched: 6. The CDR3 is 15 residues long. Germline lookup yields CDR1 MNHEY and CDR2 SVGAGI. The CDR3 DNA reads TGTGCCAGCAGTCCACGGGAGGCGTACCAAGAGACCCAGTACTTC. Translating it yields CASSPREAYQETQYF.

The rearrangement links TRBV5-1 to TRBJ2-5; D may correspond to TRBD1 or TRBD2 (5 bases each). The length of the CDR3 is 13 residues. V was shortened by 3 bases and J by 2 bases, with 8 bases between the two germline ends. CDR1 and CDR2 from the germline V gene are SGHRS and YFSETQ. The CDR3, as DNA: TGCGCCAGCAGCTGGGACGTTCAAGAGACCCAGTACTTC. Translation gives CASSWDVQETQYF.

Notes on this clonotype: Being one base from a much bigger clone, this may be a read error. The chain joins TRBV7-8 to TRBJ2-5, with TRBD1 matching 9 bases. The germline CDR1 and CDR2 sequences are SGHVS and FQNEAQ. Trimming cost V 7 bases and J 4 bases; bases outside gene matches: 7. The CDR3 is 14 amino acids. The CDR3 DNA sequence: TGTGCCAGCAACCACAGGGGGCGCCGAGAGACCCAGTACTTC. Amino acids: CASNHRGRRETQYF.

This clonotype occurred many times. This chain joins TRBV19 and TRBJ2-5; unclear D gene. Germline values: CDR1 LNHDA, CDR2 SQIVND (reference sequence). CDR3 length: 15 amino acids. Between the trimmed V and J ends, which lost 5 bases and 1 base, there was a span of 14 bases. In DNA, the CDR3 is TGTGCCAGTAGTTCCCTCGAGGCAGTCCAAGAGACCCAGTACTTC. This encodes CASSSLEAVQETQYF.

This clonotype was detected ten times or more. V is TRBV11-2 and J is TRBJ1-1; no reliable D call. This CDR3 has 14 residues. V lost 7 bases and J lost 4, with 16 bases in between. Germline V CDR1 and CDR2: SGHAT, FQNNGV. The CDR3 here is CASNGLRRITEAFF. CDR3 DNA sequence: TGTGCCAGCAACGGACTCAGGCGGATCACTGAAGCTTTCTTT.

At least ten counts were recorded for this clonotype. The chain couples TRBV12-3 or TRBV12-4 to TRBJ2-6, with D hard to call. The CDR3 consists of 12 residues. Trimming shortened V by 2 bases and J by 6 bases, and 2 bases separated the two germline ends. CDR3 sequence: CASSLLANVLTF. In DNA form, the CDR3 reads TGTGCCAGCAGTTTATTGGCCAACGTCCTGACTTTC.

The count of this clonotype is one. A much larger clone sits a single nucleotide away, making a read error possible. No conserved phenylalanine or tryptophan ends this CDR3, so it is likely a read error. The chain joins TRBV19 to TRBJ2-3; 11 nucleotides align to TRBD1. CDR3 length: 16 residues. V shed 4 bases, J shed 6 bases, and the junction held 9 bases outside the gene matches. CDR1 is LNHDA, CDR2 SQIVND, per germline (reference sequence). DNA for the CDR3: TGTGCCAGTAGTAACTTCGGACAGGGGGCCGCGGATACGCAGTATCTT. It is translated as CASSNFGQGAADTQYL.

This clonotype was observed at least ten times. CDR3 in DNA: TGCAGTGCTAGTTGGGCACTAGCGGGGCAAACCTACGAGCAGTACTTC. It specifies CSASWALAGQTYEQYF. This chain connects TRBV20-1 to TRBJ2-7; 10 bases are shared with TRBD2. V dropped 3 bases and J dropped 2; count of bases not matched to a gene: 10. Germline V gene lookup returns CDR1 DFQATT and CDR2 SNEGSKA (reference sequence). This CDR3 has 16 amino acids.

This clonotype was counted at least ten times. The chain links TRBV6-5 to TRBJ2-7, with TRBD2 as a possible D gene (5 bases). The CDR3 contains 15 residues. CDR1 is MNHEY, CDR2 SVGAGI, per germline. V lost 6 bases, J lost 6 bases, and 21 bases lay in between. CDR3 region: CASSPRARGGSEQYF. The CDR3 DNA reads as TGTGCCAGCAGCCCCCGGGCGCGAGGAGGCTCCGAGCAGTACTTC.

CDR3 sequence (DNA): TGTGCCAGCAGCATACAGGGGGCTGGCACAGATACGCAGTATTTT. Protein sequence: CASSIQGAGTDTQYF. This rearrangement joins TRBV7-9 to TRBJ2-3; 9 bases align to TRBD1. With V trimmed by 5 bases and J by 1 base, 4 bases remained unmatched. Germline V CDR1 and CDR2: SEHNR, FQNEAQ (reference sequence). There are 15 residues in the CDR3.

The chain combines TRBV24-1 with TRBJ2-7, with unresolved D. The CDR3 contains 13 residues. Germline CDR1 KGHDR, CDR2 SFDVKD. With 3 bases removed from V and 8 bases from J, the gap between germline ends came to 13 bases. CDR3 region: CATSDPGDMKQYF. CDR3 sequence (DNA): TGTGCCACCAGTGATCCGGGCGATATGAAGCAGTACTTC.

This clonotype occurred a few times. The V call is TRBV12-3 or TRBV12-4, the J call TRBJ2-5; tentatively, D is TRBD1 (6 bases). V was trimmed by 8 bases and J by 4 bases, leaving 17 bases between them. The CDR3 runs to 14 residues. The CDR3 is CASRAKTGRETQYF. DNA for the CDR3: TGTGCCAGCCGGGCCAAAACAGGGAGAGAGACCCAGTACTTC.

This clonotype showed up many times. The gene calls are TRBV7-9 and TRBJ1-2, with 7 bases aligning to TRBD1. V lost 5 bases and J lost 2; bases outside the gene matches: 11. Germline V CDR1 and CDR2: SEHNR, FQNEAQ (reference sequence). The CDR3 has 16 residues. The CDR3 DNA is TGTGCCAGCAGCCCGATCTTAGGGGGCATAAACTATGGCTACACCTTC. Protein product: CASSPILGGINYGYTF.

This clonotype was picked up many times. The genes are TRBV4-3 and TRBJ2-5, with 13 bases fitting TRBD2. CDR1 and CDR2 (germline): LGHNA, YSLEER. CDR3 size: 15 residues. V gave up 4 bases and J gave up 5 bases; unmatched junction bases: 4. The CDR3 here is CASSPGLAGAETQYF. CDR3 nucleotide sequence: TGCGCCAGCAGCCCCGGACTAGCGGGAGCTGAGACCCAGTACTTC.